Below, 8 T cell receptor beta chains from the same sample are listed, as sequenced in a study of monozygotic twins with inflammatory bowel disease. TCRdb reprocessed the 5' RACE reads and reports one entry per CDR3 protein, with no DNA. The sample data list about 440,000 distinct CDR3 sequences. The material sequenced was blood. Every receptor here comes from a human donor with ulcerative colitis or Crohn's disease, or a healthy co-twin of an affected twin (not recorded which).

The CDR3 is CSAVTGTGVGTDTQYF. This chain uses TRBV20-1 with TRBJ2-3; TCRdb calls TRBD1, which cannot be checked without DNA. Per germline, CDR1 DFQATT and CDR2 SNEGSKA (reference sequence). The CDR3 has 16 residues.

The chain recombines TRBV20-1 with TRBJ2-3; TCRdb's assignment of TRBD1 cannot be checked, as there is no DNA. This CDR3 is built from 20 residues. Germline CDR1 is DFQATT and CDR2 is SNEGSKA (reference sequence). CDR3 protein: CSARKASAGTGGPSTDTQYF.

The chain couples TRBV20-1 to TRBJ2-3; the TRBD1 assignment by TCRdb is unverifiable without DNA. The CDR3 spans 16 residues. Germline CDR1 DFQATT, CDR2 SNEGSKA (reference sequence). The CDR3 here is CSARGPRGEGTDTQYF.

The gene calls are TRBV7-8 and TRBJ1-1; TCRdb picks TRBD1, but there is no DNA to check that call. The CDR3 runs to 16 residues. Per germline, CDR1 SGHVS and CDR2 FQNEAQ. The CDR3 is CASSLGLRDRADEAFF.

CDR3 sequence: CASSLVPTDTQYF. The J gene is TRBJ2-3, the V gene TRBV7-2. In germline, CDR1 is SGHTA, CDR2 FQGNSA. CDR3 size: 13 residues.

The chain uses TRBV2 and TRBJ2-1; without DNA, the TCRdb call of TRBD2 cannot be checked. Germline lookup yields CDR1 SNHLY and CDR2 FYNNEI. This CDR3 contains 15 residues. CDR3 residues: CASSEGTSGFNDQFF.

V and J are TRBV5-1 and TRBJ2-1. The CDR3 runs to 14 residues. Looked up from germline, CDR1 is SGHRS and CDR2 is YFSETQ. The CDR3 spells CASSIDISYNEQFF.

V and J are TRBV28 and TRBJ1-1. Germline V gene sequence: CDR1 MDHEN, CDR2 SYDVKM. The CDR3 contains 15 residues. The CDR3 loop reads CASSLRIHLGSEAFF.